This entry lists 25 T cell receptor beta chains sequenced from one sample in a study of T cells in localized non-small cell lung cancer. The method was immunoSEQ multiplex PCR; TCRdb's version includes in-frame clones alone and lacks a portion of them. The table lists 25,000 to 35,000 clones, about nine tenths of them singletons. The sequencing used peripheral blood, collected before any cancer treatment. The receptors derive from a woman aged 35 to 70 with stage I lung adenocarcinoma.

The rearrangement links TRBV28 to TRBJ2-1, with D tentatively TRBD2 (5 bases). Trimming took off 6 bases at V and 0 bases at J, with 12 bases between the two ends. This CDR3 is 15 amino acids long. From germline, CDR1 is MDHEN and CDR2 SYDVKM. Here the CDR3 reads CASRVDFPSYNEQFF. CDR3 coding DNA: TGTGCCAGCAGGGTGGACTTTCCCTCCTACAATGAGCAGTTCTTC.

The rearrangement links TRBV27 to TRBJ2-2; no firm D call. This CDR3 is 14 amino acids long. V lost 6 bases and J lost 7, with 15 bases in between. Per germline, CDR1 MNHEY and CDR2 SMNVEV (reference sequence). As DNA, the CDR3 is TGTGCCAGCAGCCCGGGCTCTTGGGGCGGGGAGCTGTTTTTT. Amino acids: CASSPGSWGGELFF.

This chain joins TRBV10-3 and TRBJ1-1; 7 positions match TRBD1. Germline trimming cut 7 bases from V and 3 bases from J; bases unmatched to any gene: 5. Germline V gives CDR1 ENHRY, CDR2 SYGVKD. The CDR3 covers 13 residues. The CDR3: CAIKGGEDTEAFF. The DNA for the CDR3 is TGTGCCATCAAAGGGGGCGAGGACACTGAAGCTTTCTTT.

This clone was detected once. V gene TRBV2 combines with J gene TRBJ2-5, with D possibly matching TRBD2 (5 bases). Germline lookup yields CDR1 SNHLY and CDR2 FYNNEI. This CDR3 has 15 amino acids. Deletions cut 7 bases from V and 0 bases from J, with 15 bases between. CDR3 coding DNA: TGTGCCAGCACCCTAGCCCCCGGGCACCAAGAGACCCAGTACTTC. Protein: CASTLAPGHQETQYF.

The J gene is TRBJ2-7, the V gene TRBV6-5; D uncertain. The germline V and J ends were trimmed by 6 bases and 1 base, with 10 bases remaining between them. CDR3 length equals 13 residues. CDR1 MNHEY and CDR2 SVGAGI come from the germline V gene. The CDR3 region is CASRAGASYEQYF. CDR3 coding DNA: TGTGCCAGCAGGGCAGGTGCTTCCTACGAGCAGTACTTC.

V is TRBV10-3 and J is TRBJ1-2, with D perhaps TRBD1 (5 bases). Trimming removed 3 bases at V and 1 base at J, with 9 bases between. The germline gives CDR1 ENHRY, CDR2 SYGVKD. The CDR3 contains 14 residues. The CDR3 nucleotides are TGTGCCATCAGTGAAGCCAGGGTTAACTATGGCTACACCTTC. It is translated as CAISEARVNYGYTF.

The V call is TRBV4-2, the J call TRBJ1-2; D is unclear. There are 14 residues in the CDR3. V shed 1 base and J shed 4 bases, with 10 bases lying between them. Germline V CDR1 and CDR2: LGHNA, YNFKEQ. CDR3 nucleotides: TGTGCCAGCAGCCAAGCGGGTTTTGGCTATGGCTACACCTTC. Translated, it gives CASSQAGFGYGYTF.

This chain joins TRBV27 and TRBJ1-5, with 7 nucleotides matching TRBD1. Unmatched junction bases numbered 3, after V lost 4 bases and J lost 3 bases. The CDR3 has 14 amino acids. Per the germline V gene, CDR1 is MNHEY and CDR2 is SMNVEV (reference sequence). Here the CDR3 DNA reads TGTGCCAGCAGTTCGGGACAGCTCAATCAGCCCCAGCATTTT. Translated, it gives CASSSGQLNQPQHF.

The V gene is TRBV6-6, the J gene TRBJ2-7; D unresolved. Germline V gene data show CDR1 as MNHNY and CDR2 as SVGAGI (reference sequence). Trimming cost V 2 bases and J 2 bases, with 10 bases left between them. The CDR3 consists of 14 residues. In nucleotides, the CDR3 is TGTGCCAGCAGTTACGGTGGATTCACCTACGAGCAGTACTTC. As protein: CASSYGGFTYEQYF.

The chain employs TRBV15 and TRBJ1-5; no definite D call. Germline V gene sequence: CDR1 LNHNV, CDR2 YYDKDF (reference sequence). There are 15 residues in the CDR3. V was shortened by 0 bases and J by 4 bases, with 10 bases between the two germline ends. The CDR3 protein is CATSRDYEVNQPQHF. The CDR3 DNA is TGTGCCACCAGCAGAGATTATGAGGTAAATCAGCCCCAGCATTTT.

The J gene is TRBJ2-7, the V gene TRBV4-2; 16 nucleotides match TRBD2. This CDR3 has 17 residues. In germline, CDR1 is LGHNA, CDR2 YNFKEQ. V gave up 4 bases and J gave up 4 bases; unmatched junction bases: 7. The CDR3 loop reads CASSRGLAGGYRYEQYF. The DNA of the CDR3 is TGTGCCAGCAGCCGGGGACTAGCGGGGGGGTACCGATACGAGCAGTACTTC.

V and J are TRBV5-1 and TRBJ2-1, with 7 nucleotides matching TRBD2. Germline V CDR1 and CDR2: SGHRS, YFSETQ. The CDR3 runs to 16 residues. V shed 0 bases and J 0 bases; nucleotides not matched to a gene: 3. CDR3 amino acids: CASSLAAGSSYNEQFF. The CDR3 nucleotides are TGCGCCAGCAGCTTGGCAGCGGGGAGCTCCTACAATGAGCAGTTCTTC.

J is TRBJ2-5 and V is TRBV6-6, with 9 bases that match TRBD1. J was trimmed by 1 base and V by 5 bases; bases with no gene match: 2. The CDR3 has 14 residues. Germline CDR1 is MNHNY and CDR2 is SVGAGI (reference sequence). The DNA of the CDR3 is TGTGCCAGCAGTAAGACAGGGGGCCAAGAGACCCAGTACTTC. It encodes CASSKTGGQETQYF.

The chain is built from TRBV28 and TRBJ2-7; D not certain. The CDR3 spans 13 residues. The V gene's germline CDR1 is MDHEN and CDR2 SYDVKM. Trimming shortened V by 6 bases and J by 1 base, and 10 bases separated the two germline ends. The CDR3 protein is CASSTSSSYEQYF. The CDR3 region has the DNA TGTGCCAGCAGCACATCCTCATCCTACGAGCAGTACTTC.

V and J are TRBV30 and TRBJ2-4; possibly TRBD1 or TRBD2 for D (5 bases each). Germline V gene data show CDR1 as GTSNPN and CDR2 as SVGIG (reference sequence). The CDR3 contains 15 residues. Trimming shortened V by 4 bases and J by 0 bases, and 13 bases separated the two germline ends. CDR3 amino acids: CAWTDRGLAKNIQYF. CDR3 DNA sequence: TGTGCCTGGACCGACCGGGGCCTAGCCAAAAACATTCAGTACTTC.

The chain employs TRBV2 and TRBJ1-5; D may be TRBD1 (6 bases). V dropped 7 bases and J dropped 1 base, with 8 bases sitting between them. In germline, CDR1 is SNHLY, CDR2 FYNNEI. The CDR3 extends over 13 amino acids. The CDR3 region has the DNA TGTGCCAGCAAGGGGGGAAGCAATCAGCCCCAGCATTTT. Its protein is CASKGGSNQPQHF.

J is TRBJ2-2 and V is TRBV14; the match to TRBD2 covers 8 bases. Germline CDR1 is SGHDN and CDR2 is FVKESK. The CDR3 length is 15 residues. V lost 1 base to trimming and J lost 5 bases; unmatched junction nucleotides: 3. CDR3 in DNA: TGTGCCAGCAGCCAAGTGACGGGAGGGACCGGGGAGCTGTTTTTT. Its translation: CASSQVTGGTGELFF.

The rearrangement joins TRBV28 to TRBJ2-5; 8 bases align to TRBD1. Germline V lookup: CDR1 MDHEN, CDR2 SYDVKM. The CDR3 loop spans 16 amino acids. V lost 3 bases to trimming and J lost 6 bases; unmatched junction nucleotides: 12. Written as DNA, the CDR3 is TGTGCCAGCAGTTTTGGCCCCGGACAGGGCTATCAGACCCAGTACTTC. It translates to CASSFGPGQGYQTQYF.

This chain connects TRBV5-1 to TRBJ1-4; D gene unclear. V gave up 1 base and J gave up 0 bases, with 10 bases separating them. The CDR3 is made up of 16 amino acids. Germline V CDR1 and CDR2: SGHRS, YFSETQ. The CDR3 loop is CASSLLGSATNEKLFF. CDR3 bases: TGCGCCAGCAGCTTGTTGGGCTCCGCAACTAATGAAAAACTGTTTTTT.

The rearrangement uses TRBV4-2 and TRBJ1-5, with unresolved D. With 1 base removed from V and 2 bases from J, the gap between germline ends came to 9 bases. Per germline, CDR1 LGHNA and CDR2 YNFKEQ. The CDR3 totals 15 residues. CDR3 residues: CASSQAGVGNQPQHF. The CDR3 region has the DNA TGTGCCAGCAGCCAAGCTGGAGTGGGCAATCAGCCCCAGCATTTT.

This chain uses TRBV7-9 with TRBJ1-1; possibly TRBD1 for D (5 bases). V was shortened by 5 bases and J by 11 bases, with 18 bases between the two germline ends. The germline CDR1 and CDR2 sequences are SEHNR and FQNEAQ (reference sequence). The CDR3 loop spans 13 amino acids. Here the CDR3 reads CASSPEGSGEAFF. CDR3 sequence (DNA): TGTGCCAGCAGCCCTGAGGGGAGTGGGGAGGCTTTCTTT.

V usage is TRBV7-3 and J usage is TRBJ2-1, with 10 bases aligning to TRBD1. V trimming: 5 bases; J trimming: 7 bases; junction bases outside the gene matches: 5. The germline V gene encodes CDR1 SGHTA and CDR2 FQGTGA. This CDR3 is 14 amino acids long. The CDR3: CASSPGTGVNEQFF. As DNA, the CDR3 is TGTGCCAGCAGCCCCGGGACAGGGGTAAATGAGCAGTTCTTC.

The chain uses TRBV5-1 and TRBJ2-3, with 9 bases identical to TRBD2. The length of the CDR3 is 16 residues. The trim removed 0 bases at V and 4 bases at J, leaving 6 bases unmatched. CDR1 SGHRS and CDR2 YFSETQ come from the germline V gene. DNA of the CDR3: TGCGCCAGCAGCTTGGACGGCGGGGGGGCCTCAGATACGCAGTATTTT. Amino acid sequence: CASSLDGGGASDTQYF.

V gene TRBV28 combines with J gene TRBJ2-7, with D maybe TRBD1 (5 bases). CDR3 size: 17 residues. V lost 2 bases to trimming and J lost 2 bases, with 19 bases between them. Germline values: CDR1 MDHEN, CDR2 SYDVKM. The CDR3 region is CASSLKEVETATYEQYF. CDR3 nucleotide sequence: TGTGCCAGCAGTTTAAAGGAAGTTGAGACAGCGACCTACGAGCAGTACTTC.

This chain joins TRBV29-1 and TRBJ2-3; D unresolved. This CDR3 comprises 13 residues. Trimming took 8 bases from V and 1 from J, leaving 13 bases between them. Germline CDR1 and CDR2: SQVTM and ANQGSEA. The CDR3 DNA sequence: TGCAGCCTTTTGCTTGTGGGCACAGATACGCAGTATTTT. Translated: CSLLLVGTDTQYF.